The source of this TCR beta chain is a study of patients and donors after allogeneic stem cell transplantation. TCRdb reprocessed the RT-PCR reads via MiXCR and lists one record per CDR3 protein. This sample has about a million distinct CDR3 sequences, with under 20% found just once. V was trimmed by 8 bases and J by 4 bases, leaving 14 bases between them. The CDR3 has 13 residues. Germline V CDR1 and CDR2: ENHRY, SYGVKD. V usage is TRBV10-3 and J usage is TRBJ1-2, with D tentatively TRBD1 (5 bases). The sample consisted of blood, either unsorted or a sorted T cell fraction (not recorded which). The TCR was taken from a human donor who was either an allogeneic HSCT recipient or a stem cell or donor lymphocyte infusion donor (not recorded which). It is not recorded whose cells these are; they may come from a transplant donor. The CDR3 sequence: CAIGAGDLYGYTF. CDR3 DNA: TGTGCCATCGGGGCAGGCGACCTCTATGGCTACACCTTC.